This TCR beta chain emerged from a study of Graves' ophthalmopathy and Graves' hyperthyroidism. Active ophthalmopathy (CAS at least 3, NOSPECS at least 4), lasting under 3 months. Whole-study findings and limits: Blood samples also showed most expanded thyroid clonotypes exceeding 0.001 frequency.

This clonotype appeared many times. Its antigen is unknown. RNA transcripts served as template for amplifying TCR beta CDR3 sequences. Amplification began with first-round RT-PCR using HTBI primers, then second-round multiplex PCR was performed. MiXCR, applied by TCRdb to the multiplex PCR reads, yields one record per CDR3 protein. The repertoire consists of 200,000 to 250,000 distinct CDR3 sequences, with 20% to 25% occurring once and the leading ten covering roughly 40%. The V and J ends lost 5 bases and 4 bases, in that order; junction bases with no gene match: 6. CDR1 and CDR2 (germline): SGHRS, YFSETQ. The CDR3 contains 15 residues.

The sample consisted of peripheral blood. This sequence originates from a woman aged 50 to 60 with Graves' ophthalmopathy. The V and J genes are TRBV5-1 and TRBJ2-2; TRBD2 agrees at 9 bases. The CDR3 DNA is TGCGCCAGCAGTTTAGCGGGGGCGAGCACCGGGGAGCTGTTTTTT. Translation gives CASSLAGASTGELFF.